This T cell receptor (beta chain) came from a study of cytomegalovirus exposure and HLA in healthy donors. Study-wide results and caveats: The study put around 180 TCR beta chains on its list as cytomegalovirus-associated.

The PCR had 60 Vbeta and 13 Jbeta primers. Assay: immunoSEQ multiplex PCR; the TCRdb copy retains only in-frame clones and omits some. The sample gives 150,000 to 200,000 clones, over 70% of which show up once; approximately 6.8% is in the top ten. From germline, CDR1 is WSHSY and CDR2 SAAADI. The CDR3 loop spans 15 amino acids. Losses at the gene ends were 5 bases for V and 1 base for J; bases not matched to a gene: 6. The count of this clone is one. As yet, its antigen is unknown. Sequenced material: PBMCs. This chain uses TRBV10-2 with TRBJ2-5, with TRBD2 matching 8 bases. This TCR came from a woman aged 35 to 49 in good health and CMV-seropositive. CDR3 sequence (DNA): TGCGCCAGCAGTCCCAATCGGGGGGGCCAAGAGACCCAGTACTTC. Amino acids: CASSPNRGGQETQYF.